Each of the 29 T cell receptor beta chains below was sequenced from the same sample in a study of control samples from healthy donors and cancer patients (dated by TCRdb to 2018 to 2020). The method behind the library was the immunoSEQ multiplex PCR assay. Here the immuneACCESS table is served through TCRdb, limited to in-frame sequences with V and J called. Missing clones are a known gap in these copies; in checked studies unresolved V genes cover under half, and the rest lacks a known reason. Across this sample there are 150,000 to 200,000 clones, with around nine tenths seen only once. Just over 1.4% of the sample lies in the top ten. The specimen was blood. Source of these receptors: a man aged 25 to 40 in good health.

The V and J genes are TRBV3-1 (or the pseudogene TRBV3-2) and TRBJ1-1; a weak D match, TRBD1 (6 bases). The CDR3 extends over 14 amino acids. From germline, CDR1 is LGHDT and CDR2 YNNKEL (reference sequence). Between the trimmed V and J ends, which lost 2 bases and 4 bases, there was a span of 11 bases. The DNA for the CDR3 is TGTGCCAGCAGCCAAAGGGGGTCGGGCACTGAAGCTTTCTTT. Encoded protein: CASSQRGSGTEAFF.

This CDR3 reads CASSIVGLAEETQYF. Written as DNA, the CDR3 is TGTGCCAGTAGTATAGTTGGACTAGCGGAAGAGACCCAGTACTTC. The rearrangement links TRBV19 to TRBJ2-5; the match to TRBD2 covers 10 bases. The CDR3 has 15 amino acids. The germline V gene encodes CDR1 LNHDA and CDR2 SQIVND (reference sequence). With 1 base clipped from V and 3 bases from J, the junction kept 2 bases outside the gene matches.

The gene calls are TRBV28 and TRBJ1-5, with TRBD1 matching over 8 bases. J gave up 6 bases and V 5 bases, and 9 bases lay outside the gene matches. Germline loops: CDR1 MDHEN, CDR2 SYDVKM. The CDR3 consists of 15 residues. CDR3 protein: CASSAQQGGTQPQHF. The CDR3 region has the DNA TGTGCCAGCAGTGCGCAACAGGGGGGGACTCAGCCCCAGCATTTT. Drawing the rest from reference TRBV28 and TRBJ1-5, the complete variable domain is DVKVTQSSRYLVKRTGEKVFLECVQDMDHENMFWYRQDPGLGLRLIYFSYDVKMKEKGDIPEGYSVSREKKERFSLILESASTNQTSMYLCASSAQQGGTQPQHFGDGTRLSIL.

This chain links TRBV5-1 with TRBJ1-1, with D possibly being TRBD1 (6 bases). V was shortened by 3 bases and J by 1 base, with 13 bases between the two germline ends. Germline CDR1 and CDR2: SGHRS and YFSETQ. The CDR3 is 15 amino acids. CDR3 loop: CASSSTGRGNTEAFF. CDR3 sequence (DNA): TGCGCCAGCAGCTCTACAGGGCGAGGGAACACTGAAGCTTTCTTT.

The chain employs TRBV9 and TRBJ2-1; the D is unclear. Germline CDR1 and CDR2: SGDLS and YYNGEE. Trimming shortened V by 3 bases and J by 2 bases, and 3 bases separated the two germline ends. This CDR3 region has 12 residues. CDR3 DNA sequence: TGTGCCAGCAGCGGGGCCTACAATGAGCAGTTCTTC. It is translated as CASSGAYNEQFF.

The chain employs TRBV30 and TRBJ1-2, with 7 bases fitting TRBD1. The V gene's germline CDR1 is GTSNPN and CDR2 SVGIG (reference sequence). The CDR3 has 13 residues. J gave up 7 bases and V 3 bases, and 8 bases lay outside the gene matches. CDR3 in DNA: TGTGCCTGGAGGGAAAGGGGGCTGGGTGGCTACACCTTC. It encodes CAWRERGLGGYTF.

The CDR3 region has the DNA TGTGCCAGTAGTTACGGACAGGGGGCGCGGAACTATGGCTACACCTTC. It yields the protein CASSYGQGARNYGYTF. The genes are TRBV19 and TRBJ1-2; 11 positions match TRBD1. Germline V gives CDR1 LNHDA, CDR2 SQIVND (reference sequence). V dropped 5 bases and J dropped 2; count of bases not matched to a gene: 7. This CDR3 spans 16 amino acids.

The V and J genes are TRBV29-1 and TRBJ1-1, with TRBD1 as a possible D gene (6 bases). This CDR3 is 12 amino acids long. Germline CDR1 is SQVTM and CDR2 is ANQGSEA. V lost 7 bases, J lost 6 bases, and 15 bases lay in between. DNA of the CDR3: TGCAGCGGCGTACAGGGCACGTCTGAAGCTTTCTTT. Translation: CSGVQGTSEAFF.

V and J are TRBV5-5 and TRBJ2-3, with no clear D. The V gene lost 4 bases and the J gene lost 0 bases, with 15 bases spanning the gap. The CDR3 is 16 residues long. Germline CDR1 and CDR2: SGHKS and YYEKEE (reference sequence). The CDR3 nucleotides read TGTGCCAGCAGCCCCTTCGTGACACCTAGCACAGATACGCAGTATTTT. Translated: CASSPFVTPSTDTQYF.

The gene calls are TRBV30 and TRBJ2-3; no reliable D call. The germline gives CDR1 GTSNPN, CDR2 SVGIG (reference sequence). V was trimmed by 3 bases and J by 2 bases, leaving 15 bases between them. This CDR3 region has 15 residues. DNA for the CDR3: TGTGCCTGGAGCCGTGAGGACGATTTCACAGATACGCAGTATTTT. Translated, it gives CAWSREDDFTDTQYF.

This chain links TRBV4-1 with TRBJ2-3, with 9 positions matching TRBD2. Per germline, CDR1 MGHRA and CDR2 YSYEKL. V lost 1 base and J lost 0; bases outside the gene matches: 2. The CDR3 contains 16 residues. The CDR3 DNA follows: TGCGCCAGCAGCCAAGGACTAGCGGTTAGCACAGATACGCAGTATTTT. This translates into CASSQGLAVSTDTQYF.

The rearrangement joins TRBV7-2 to TRBJ2-7; D is ambiguous. The CDR3 consists of 13 residues. The germline CDR1 and CDR2 sequences are SGHTA and FQGNSA. V was cut by 1 base and J by 6 bases, with 10 bases left in between. The CDR3 sequence: CASSLGSAAEQYF. Written as DNA, the CDR3 is TGTGCCAGCAGCTTAGGGTCTGCGGCCGAGCAGTACTTC.

The rearrangement links TRBV4-3 to TRBJ2-3; 7 positions agree with TRBD2. The V gene's germline CDR1 is LGHNA and CDR2 YSLEER. The CDR3 has 16 amino acids. V was pared by 0 bases and J by 5 bases, with 8 bases of the junction left unmatched. In DNA form, the CDR3 reads TGCGCCAGCAGCCAAGATGAGGCGGGGGTGATAGATACGCAGTATTTT. It codes for CASSQDEAGVIDTQYF.

The chain has TRBV30 and TRBJ2-2; D is unresolved. Per the germline V gene, CDR1 is GTSNPN and CDR2 is SVGIG (reference sequence). The CDR3 has 13 amino acids. Trimming took off 3 bases at V and 4 bases at J, with 9 bases between the two ends. The CDR3 nucleotides are TGTGCCTGGAGCTGGCTAGGCACCGGGGAGCTGTTTTTT. It specifies CAWSWLGTGELFF.

The chain uses TRBV6-1 and TRBJ1-3; D unresolved. Germline loops: CDR1 MNHNS, CDR2 SASEGT. The CDR3 totals 14 residues. The germline V and J ends were trimmed by 1 base and 1 base, with 5 bases remaining between them. CDR3 nucleotides: TGTGCCAGCAGTGAAGTGTCATCTGGAAACACCATATATTTT. It encodes CASSEVSSGNTIYF.

The chain recombines TRBV7-9 with TRBJ2-5, with TRBD2 identical over 13 bases. V lost 8 bases to trimming and J lost 4 bases; unmatched junction nucleotides: 4. The CDR3 has 14 residues. Germline CDR1 is SEHNR and CDR2 is FQNEAQ (reference sequence). This CDR3 reads CASSRLAGGETQYF. In DNA, the CDR3 is TGTGCCAGCTCCCGACTAGCGGGAGGAGAGACCCAGTACTTC. The full variable domain, its missing parts supplied by reference TRBV7-9 and TRBJ2-5, is DTGVSQNPRHKITKRGQNVTFRCDPISEHNRLYWYRQTLGQGPEFLTYFQNEAQLEKSRLLSDRFSAERPKGSFSTLEIQRTEQGDSAMYLCASSRLAGGETQYFGPGTRLLVL.

The J gene is TRBJ1-2, the V gene TRBV19; no clear D. V was trimmed by 3 bases and J by 5 bases, leaving 16 bases between them. The CDR3 runs 15 residues. Germline values: CDR1 LNHDA, CDR2 SQIVND (reference sequence). CDR3: CASSILDRPLYGYTF. CDR3 nucleotide sequence: TGTGCCAGTAGTATCCTGGACCGACCTCTATATGGCTACACCTTC.

J is TRBJ2-1 and V is TRBV3-1 (or the pseudogene TRBV3-2), with a tentative D call TRBD2 (5 bases). Germline CDR1 and CDR2: LGHDT and YNNKEL (reference sequence). This CDR3 is 16 amino acids long. V was clipped by 4 bases and J by 4 bases, with 17 bases between them. The CDR3 DNA follows: TGTGCCAGCAGCCTAACTAGTCTTGGCCCGTACAATGAGCAGTTCTTC. Translating gives CASSLTSLGPYNEQFF.

The rearrangement links TRBV18 to TRBJ1-2, with no clear D. Per the germline V gene, CDR1 is KGHSH and CDR2 is LQKENI. CDR3 length: 15 residues. The V end lost 0 bases, the J end lost 4 bases, and 12 bases lay between the germline ends. The CDR3 sequence: CASSPPDGQLYGYTF. The CDR3 coding sequence is TGTGCCAGCTCACCACCGGACGGGCAACTCTATGGCTACACCTTC.

This clone was counted only a few times. This chain connects TRBV27 to TRBJ2-3; D remains ambiguous. Trimming left V 5 bases short and J 2 bases short, with 8 bases between. Germline V gene sequence: CDR1 MNHEY, CDR2 SMNVEV (reference sequence). The CDR3 loop spans 13 amino acids. CDR3 DNA sequence: TGTGCCAGCAGTCCCCGACCCACAGATACGCAGTATTTT. It yields the protein CASSPRPTDTQYF.

The genes are TRBV9 and TRBJ2-2; a possible D gene is TRBD1 (6 bases). V lost 6 bases to trimming and J lost 4 bases, with 16 bases between them. The CDR3 consists of 15 residues. CDR1 is SGDLS, CDR2 YYNGEE, per germline. Written as DNA, the CDR3 is TGTGCCAGCAACCCTGGGGGCTTAAGCACCGGGGAGCTGTTTTTT. This sequence encodes CASNPGGLSTGELFF.

The chain combines TRBV4-2 with TRBJ2-4; D possibly uses TRBD1 or TRBD2 (6 bases each). Per germline, CDR1 LGHNA and CDR2 YNFKEQ. CDR3 length equals 15 residues. V was pared by 3 bases and J by 6 bases, with 15 bases between. The CDR3 protein is CASSQTLGGGNIQYF. The CDR3 DNA reads as TGTGCCAGCAGCCAGACTTTGGGGGGCGGAAACATTCAGTACTTC.

This clone was found a few times. The CDR3 loop is CASSAGDGNQPQHF. The CDR3, as DNA: TGTGCCAGCAGCGCTGGGGACGGCAATCAGCCCCAGCATTTT. The gene calls are TRBV9 and TRBJ1-5, with D tentatively TRBD1 (5 bases). This CDR3 comprises 14 residues. V was cut by 3 bases and J by 2 bases, with 9 bases left in between. Germline V gives CDR1 SGDLS, CDR2 YYNGEE. Drawing the rest from reference TRBV9 and TRBJ1-5, the complete variable domain is DSGVTQTPKHLITATGQRVTLRCSPRSGDLSVYWYQQSLDQGLQFLIQYYNGEERAKGNILERFSAQQFPDLHSELNLSSLELGDSALYFCASSAGDGNQPQHFGDGTRLSIL.

Only one count was recorded for this clone. The chain joins TRBV20-1 to TRBJ1-5; D is unclear. The V end lost 8 bases, the J end lost 7 bases, and 9 bases lay between the germline ends. Germline CDR1 DFQATT, CDR2 SNEGSKA (reference sequence). The CDR3 has 10 residues. The CDR3 sequence: CSIDGQPQHF. CDR3 in DNA: TGCAGTATCGACGGGCAGCCCCAGCATTTT.

The CDR3 is CASGFGRDTDTQYF. The CDR3 coding sequence is TGTGCTAGTGGTTTCGGAAGGGATACAGATACGCAGTATTTT. The chain joins TRBV12-5 to TRBJ2-3, with D uncertain. The CDR3 totals 14 residues. The V and J ends lost 3 bases and 3 bases respectively, with 10 bases between them. Germline V gene sequence: CDR1 LGHNT, CDR2 FRNRAP.

This rearrangement joins TRBV6-5 to TRBJ1-3; maybe TRBD1 (5 bases). The V end lost 7 bases, the J end lost 0 bases, and 10 bases lay between the germline ends. Germline V CDR1 and CDR2: MNHEY, SVGAGI. This CDR3 is 14 amino acids long. Here the CDR3 DNA reads TGTGCCAGCATTGTTGGGGGCTCTGGAAACACCATATATTTT. This translates into CASIVGGSGNTIYF.

The chain couples TRBV7-6 to TRBJ2-2; 8 nucleotides line up with TRBD2. The V segment lost 7 bases and the J segment 7 bases; nucleotides outside the gene matches: 11. Looked up from germline, CDR1 is SGHVS and CDR2 is FNYEAQ. CDR3 size: 15 residues. CDR3 protein: CASNPRGGRDGELFF. In DNA form, the CDR3 reads TGTGCCAGCAACCCTCGGGGGGGGCGGGACGGGGAGCTGTTTTTT.

The chain combines TRBV5-1 with TRBJ2-1, with TRBD2 matching 13 bases. The CDR3 spans 15 residues. CDR1 and CDR2 from the germline V gene are SGHRS and YFSETQ. With 7 bases clipped from V and 8 bases from J, the junction kept 9 bases outside the gene matches. The chain's CDR3 is CASGRTSGGRDEQFF. The CDR3 DNA is TGCGCCAGCGGCCGGACTAGCGGGGGCCGGGATGAGCAGTTCTTC.

This clone appeared a few times. CDR3 bases: TGTGCCAGCAGTGGGGACGGTAATCAGCCCCAGCATTTT. Translated, it gives CASSGDGNQPQHF. The J gene is TRBJ1-5, the V gene TRBV2, with D possibly being TRBD1 (5 bases). There are 13 residues in the CDR3. Trimming removed 4 bases from V and 4 bases from J, with 8 bases in between. Germline V gene sequence: CDR1 SNHLY, CDR2 FYNNEI.